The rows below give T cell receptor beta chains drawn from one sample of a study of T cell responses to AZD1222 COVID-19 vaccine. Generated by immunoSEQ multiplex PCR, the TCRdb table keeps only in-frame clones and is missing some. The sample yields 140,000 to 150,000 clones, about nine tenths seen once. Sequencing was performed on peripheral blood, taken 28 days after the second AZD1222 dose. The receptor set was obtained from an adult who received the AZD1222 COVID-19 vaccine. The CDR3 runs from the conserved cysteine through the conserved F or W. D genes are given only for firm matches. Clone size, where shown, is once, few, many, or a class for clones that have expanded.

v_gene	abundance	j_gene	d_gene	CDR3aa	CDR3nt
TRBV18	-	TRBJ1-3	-	CASSLESSGNTIYF	TGTGCCAGCTCACTCGAGAGCTCTGGAAACACCATATATTTT
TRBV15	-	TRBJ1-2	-	CATSRSGARGVGYTF	TGTGCCACCAGCAGATCCGGAGCCAGGGGAGTTGGCTACACCTTC
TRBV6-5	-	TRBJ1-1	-	CASSYSRSSMGAEAFF	TGTGCCAGCAGTTACTCAAGATCCTCTATGGGGGCTGAAGCTTTCTTT
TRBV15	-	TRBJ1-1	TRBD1	CATSRDRQGNTEAFF	TGTGCCACCAGCAGAGACCGACAGGGGAACACTGAAGCTTTCTTT
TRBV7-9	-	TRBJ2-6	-	CASSLESGFGANVLTF	TGTGCCAGCAGCTTAGAATCCGGGTTTGGGGCCAACGTCCTGACTTTC
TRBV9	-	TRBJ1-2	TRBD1	CASSVGTGGIGYTF	TGTGCCAGCAGCGTCGGGACAGGGGGAATTGGCTACACCTTC
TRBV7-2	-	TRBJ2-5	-	CASSLGGARETQYF	TGTGCCAGCAGCTTAGGGGGGGCCCGAGAGACCCAGTACTTC
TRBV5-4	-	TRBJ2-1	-	CASSLEVSGVGNEQFF	TGTGCCAGCAGCTTGGAGGTGTCAGGGGTCGGCAATGAGCAGTTCTTC
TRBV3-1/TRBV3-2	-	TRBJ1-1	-	CASTRGGNTEAFF	TGTGCCAGCACCCGGGGAGGAAACACTGAAGCTTTCTTT
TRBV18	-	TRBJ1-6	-	CASSPWADLYNSPLHF	TGTGCCAGCTCACCCTGGGCGGATCTTTATAATTCACCCCTCCACTTT
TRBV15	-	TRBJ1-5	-	CATSRDRGVTQPQHF	TGTGCCACCAGCAGAGATCGGGGTGTCACTCAGCCCCAGCATTTT
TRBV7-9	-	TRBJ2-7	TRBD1	CASGIDRGRKYF	TGTGCCAGCGGGATTGACAGGGGGAGGAAGTACTTC
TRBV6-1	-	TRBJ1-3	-	CASSDIGIRNTIYF	TGTGCCAGCAGTGATATAGGGATTAGAAACACCATATATTTT
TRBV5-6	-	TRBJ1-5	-	CASSVGGGNQPQHF	TGTGCCAGCAGCGTCGGTGGGGGGAATCAGCCCCAGCATTTT
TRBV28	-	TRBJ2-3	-	CASSWGDRDTDTQYF	TGTGCCAGCAGTTGGGGAGACAGAGACACAGATACGCAGTATTTT
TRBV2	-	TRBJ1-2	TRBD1	CARQQGQGYNYGYTF	TGTGCCAGGCAGCAGGGACAGGGATATAACTATGGCTACACCTTC
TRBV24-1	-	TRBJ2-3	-	CATSDLRQGKDTQYF	TGTGCCACCAGTGATTTGAGGCAGGGAAAAGATACGCAGTATTTT
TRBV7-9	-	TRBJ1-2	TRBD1	CASSSWDSDNYGYTF	TGTGCCAGCAGCTCCTGGGACAGCGATAACTATGGCTACACCTTC
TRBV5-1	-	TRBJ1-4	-	CASSSVGGQGTNEKLFF	TGCGCCAGCAGCTCCGTCGGGGGGCAGGGGACTAATGAAAAACTGTTTTTT
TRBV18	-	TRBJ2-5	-	CASAPPGSRETQYF	TGTGCCAGCGCTCCTCCCGGGAGTAGGGAGACCCAGTACTTC
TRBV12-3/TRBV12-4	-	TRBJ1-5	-	CASSRRDQPQHF	TGTGCCAGCAGCCGGCGGGATCAGCCCCAGCATTTT
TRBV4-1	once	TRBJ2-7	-	CASSQDRGAGGEQYF	TGCGCCAGCAGCCAAGATCGAGGTGCCGGGGGAGAGCAGTACTTC
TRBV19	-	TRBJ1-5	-	CASSIEARDGNQPQHF	TGTGCCAGTAGTATAGAAGCCAGGGATGGCAATCAGCCCCAGCATTTT
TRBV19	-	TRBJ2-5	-	CASSIDRGTGVGETQYF	TGTGCCAGTAGTATAGATCGTGGCACGGGGGTTGGAGAGACCCAGTACTTC
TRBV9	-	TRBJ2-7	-	CASSVDMGPYEQYF	TGTGCCAGCAGCGTAGACATGGGTCCCTACGAGCAGTACTTC
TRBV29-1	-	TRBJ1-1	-	CSVEDLQGYTEAFF	TGCAGCGTTGAAGATTTACAGGGTTATACTGAAGCTTTCTTT
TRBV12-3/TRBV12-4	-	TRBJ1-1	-	CASRNRVEAFF	TGTGCCAGCAGGAACAGGGTTGAAGCTTTCTTT
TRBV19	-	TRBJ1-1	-	CASSGRGATEAFF	TGTGCCAGTAGCGGTAGGGGGGCTACTGAAGCTTTCTTT
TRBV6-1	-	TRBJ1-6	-	CASSEVRTQNSPLHF	TGTGCCAGCAGTGAAGTTAGGACACAGAATTCACCCCTCCACTTT
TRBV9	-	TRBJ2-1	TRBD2	CASSGASGSSYNEQFF	TGTGCCAGCAGTGGTGCTAGCGGGAGCTCCTACAATGAGCAGTTCTTC
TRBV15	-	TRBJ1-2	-	CATSRGDGNYGYTF	TGTGCCACCAGCAGAGGGGACGGGAACTATGGCTACACCTTC
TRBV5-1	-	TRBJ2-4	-	CASSSDGKNIQYF	TGCGCCAGCAGCTCAGACGGCAAAAACATTCAGTACTTC
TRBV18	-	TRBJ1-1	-	CASSPRAPANTEAFF	TGTGCCAGCTCACCACGGGCGCCGGCGAACACTGAAGCTTTCTTT
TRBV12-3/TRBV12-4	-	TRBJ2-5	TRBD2	CASSLAEQETQYF	TGTGCCAGCAGCCTAGCGGAACAAGAGACCCAGTACTTC
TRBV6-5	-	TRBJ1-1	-	CASSYAGQGITEAFF	TGTGCCAGCAGTTACGCCGGCCAGGGGATCACTGAAGCTTTCTTT
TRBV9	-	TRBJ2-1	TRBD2	CASSVAGGGYNEQFF	TGTGCCAGCAGCGTAGCTGGGGGGGGGTACAATGAGCAGTTCTTC
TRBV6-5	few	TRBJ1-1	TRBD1	CASSRRTGKRTEAFF	TGTGCCAGCAGTAGGCGGACAGGGAAAAGGACTGAAGCTTTCTTT
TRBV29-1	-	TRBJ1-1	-	CSVEDGRVGTEAFF	TGCAGCGTTGAAGATGGCAGGGTGGGCACTGAAGCTTTCTTT
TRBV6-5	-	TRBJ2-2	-	CASSYSSRKKTGELFF	TGTGCCAGCAGTTACTCGTCTAGAAAAAAGACCGGGGAGCTGTTTTTT
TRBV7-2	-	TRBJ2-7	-	CASSLGGTSSYEQYF	TGTGCCAGCAGCTTAGGGGGCACCAGCTCCTACGAGCAGTACTTC
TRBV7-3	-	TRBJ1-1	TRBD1	CASSSHRGRGSVAEAFF	TGTGCCAGCAGCTCCCACAGGGGGCGAGGATCCGTAGCTGAAGCTTTCTTT
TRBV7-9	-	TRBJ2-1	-	CASSLTRGSLYNEQFF	TGTGCCAGCAGCTTAACACGGGGTAGTCTCTACAATGAGCAGTTCTTC
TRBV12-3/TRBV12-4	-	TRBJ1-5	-	CASSLAFQPQHF	TGTGCCAGCAGTTTGGCTTTCCAGCCCCAGCATTTT
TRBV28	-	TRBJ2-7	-	CASSLKVLPYEQYF	TGTGCCAGCAGTTTAAAGGTCCTCCCCTACGAGCAGTACTTC
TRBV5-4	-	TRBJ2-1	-	CASTKDSSSNEQFF	TGTGCCAGCACCAAGGACAGTTCTTCCAATGAGCAGTTCTTC
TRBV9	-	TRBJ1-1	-	CASSVDRDTEAFF	TGTGCCAGCAGCGTAGACAGGGACACTGAAGCTTTCTTT
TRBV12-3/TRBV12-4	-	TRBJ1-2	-	CASSYTRGGYTF	TGTGCCAGCAGTTATACGAGGGGCGGCTACACCTTC
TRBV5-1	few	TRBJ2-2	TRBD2	CASSLRLAELTGELFF	TGCGCCAGCAGCCTACGACTAGCGGAGTTAACCGGGGAGCTGTTTTTT
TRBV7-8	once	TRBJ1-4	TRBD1	CASSLNTGQPKLFF	TGTGCCAGCAGCTTAAATACGGGACAGCCAAAACTGTTTTTT
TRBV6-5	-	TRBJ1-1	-	CASSFARENTEAFF	TGTGCCAGCAGTTTCGCCCGAGAGAACACTGAAGCTTTCTTT
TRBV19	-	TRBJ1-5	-	CASSKRQRSEPQHF	TGTGCCAGTAGTAAGCGACAGCGGAGTGAGCCCCAGCATTTT
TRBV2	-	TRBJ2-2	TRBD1	CASGDQGATGELFF	TGTGCCAGCGGAGACCAGGGGGCCACCGGGGAGCTGTTTTTT
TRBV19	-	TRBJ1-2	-	CASSKSGPLNYGYTF	TGTGCCAGTAGTAAGTCCGGGCCACTAAACTATGGCTACACCTTC
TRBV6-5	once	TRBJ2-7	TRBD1	CASRPTGPWEEQYF	TGTGCCAGCAGACCGACAGGGCCTTGGGAGGAGCAGTACTTC
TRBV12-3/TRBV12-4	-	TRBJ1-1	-	CASTGGLNTEAFF	TGTGCCAGCACCGGCGGATTGAACACTGAAGCTTTCTTT
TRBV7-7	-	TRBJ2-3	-	CASSLNGASTDTQYF	TGTGCTAGCAGCTTAAATGGGGCCAGCACAGATACGCAGTATTTT
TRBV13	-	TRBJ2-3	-	CASSATLSTQYF	TGTGCCAGCAGCGCTACATTGTCTACGCAGTATTTT